This record covers a single T cell receptor beta chain. Its antigen is not identified. The sample belongs to a study of blood T cells in healthy people across ages. CDR1 is SGDLS and CDR2 is YYNGEE in the germline V gene. The V gene lost 0 bases and the J gene lost 1 base, with 10 bases spanning the gap. This CDR3 comprises 15 residues. Next came a second PCR, run for about 7 to 12 cycles, which used a sample-barcoded 5' primer along with a J-beta primer mix. TCRdb re-called the 5' RACE reads with MiXCR, one entry per CDR3 protein. The table includes about a million distinct CDR3 sequences, roughly 48% detected once. Study observations and caveats: Both higher diversity and more naive CD4+ cells marked long-lived donors when set against aged donors.

The V and J genes are TRBV9 and TRBJ1-2, with D perhaps TRBD1 (6 bases). The material sequenced was blood. The clonotype was recovered from a man aged 25-45 years in good health. The CDR3 loop is CASSVGQGLNYGYTF. The CDR3 coding sequence is TGTGCCAGCAGCGTAGGCCAGGGGCTTAACTATGGCTACACCTTC.